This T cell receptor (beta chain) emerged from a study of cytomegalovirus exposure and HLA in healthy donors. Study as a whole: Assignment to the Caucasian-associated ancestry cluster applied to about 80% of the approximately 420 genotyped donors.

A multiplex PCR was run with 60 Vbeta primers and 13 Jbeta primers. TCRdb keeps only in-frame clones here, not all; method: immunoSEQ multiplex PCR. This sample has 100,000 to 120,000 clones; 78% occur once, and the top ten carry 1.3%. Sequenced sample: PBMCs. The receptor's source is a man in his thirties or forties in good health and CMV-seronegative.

For the CDR3, the DNA is TGTGCCAGCAGCTTGGGACAGACCTACGAGCAGTACTTC. Translation: CASSLGQTYEQYF. The V gene is TRBV11-2, the J gene TRBJ2-7; 7 bases align to TRBD1. Germline V gives CDR1 SGHAT, CDR2 FQNNGV. The V gene end was trimmed by 3 bases and the J gene end by 2 bases; junction bases not matched to a gene: 1. The CDR3 has 13 residues.